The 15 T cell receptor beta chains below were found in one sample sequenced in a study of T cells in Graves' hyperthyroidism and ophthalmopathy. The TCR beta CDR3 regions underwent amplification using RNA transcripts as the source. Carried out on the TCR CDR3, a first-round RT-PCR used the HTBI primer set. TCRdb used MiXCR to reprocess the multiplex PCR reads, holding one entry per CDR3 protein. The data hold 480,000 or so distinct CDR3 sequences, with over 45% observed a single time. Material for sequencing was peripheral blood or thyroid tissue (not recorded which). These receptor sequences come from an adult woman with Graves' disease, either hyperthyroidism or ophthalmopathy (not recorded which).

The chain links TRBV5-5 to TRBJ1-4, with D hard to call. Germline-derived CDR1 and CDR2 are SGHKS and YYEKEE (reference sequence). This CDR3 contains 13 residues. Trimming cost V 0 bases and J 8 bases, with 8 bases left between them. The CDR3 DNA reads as TGTGCCAGCAGCTTGGATCACAGAGAAAAACTGTTTTTT. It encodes CASSLDHREKLFF.

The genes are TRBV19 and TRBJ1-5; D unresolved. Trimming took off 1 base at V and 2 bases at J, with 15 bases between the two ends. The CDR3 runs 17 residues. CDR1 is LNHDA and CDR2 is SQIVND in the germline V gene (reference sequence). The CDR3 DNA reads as TGTGCCAGTAGTATAGTGAGCCCACGGCGGGGCAATCAGCCCCAGCATTTT. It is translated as CASSIVSPRRGNQPQHF.

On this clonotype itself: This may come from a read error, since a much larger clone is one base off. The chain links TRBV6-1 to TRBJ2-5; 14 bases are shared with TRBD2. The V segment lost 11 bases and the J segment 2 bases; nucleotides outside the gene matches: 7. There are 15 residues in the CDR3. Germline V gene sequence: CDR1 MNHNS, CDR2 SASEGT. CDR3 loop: CAGGRTSGGQETQYF. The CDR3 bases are TGTGCCGGCGGCCGGACTAGCGGGGGGCAAGAGACCCAGTACTTC.

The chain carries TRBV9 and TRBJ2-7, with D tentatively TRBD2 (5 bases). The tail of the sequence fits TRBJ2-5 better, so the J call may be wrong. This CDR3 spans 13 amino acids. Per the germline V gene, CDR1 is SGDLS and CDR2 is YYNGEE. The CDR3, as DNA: TGTGCCAGCAGCGTAAGAGGACTGAAGACCCAGTACTTC. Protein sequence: CASSVRGLKTQYF.

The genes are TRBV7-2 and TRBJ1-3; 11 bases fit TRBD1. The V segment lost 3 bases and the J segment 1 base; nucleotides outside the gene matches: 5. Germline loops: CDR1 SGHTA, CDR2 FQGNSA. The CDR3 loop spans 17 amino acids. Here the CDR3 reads CASSFRTGGGSGNTIYF. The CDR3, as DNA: TGTGCCAGCAGCTTCCGGACAGGGGGCGGGTCTGGAAACACCATATATTTT.

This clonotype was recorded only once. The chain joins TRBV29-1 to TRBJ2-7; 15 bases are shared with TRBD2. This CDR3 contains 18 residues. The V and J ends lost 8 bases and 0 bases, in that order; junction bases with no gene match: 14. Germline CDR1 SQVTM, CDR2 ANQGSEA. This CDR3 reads CSRVPGLAGGRSSYEQYF. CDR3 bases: TGCAGCCGAGTTCCGGGACTAGCGGGAGGCAGGAGCTCCTACGAGCAGTACTTC.

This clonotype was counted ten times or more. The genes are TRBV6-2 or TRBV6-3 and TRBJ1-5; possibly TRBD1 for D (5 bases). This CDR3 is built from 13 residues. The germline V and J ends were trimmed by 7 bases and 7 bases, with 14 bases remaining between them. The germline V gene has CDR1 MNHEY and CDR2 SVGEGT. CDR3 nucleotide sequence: TGTGCCAGCACTTTGGACGGGGGGCAGCCCCAGCATTTT. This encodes CASTLDGGQPQHF.

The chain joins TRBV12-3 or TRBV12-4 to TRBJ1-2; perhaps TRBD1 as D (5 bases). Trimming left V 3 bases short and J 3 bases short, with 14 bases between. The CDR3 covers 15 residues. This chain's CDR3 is CASSLSGQGHYGYTF. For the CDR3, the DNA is TGTGCCAGCAGTTTGAGCGGGCAGGGACACTATGGCTACACCTTC.

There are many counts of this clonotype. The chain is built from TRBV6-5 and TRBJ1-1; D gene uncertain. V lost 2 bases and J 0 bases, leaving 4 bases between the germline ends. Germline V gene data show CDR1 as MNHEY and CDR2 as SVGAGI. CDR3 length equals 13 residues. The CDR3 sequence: CASSYRLNTEAFF. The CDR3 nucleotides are TGTGCCAGCAGTTACCGGCTGAACACTGAAGCTTTCTTT.

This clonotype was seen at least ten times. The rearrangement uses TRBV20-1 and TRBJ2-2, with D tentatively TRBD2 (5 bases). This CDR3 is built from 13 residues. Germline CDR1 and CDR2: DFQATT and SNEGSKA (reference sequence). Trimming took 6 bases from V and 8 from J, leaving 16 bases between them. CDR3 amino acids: CSAPRRNKGELFF. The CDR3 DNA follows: TGCAGTGCCCCGCGGAGGAACAAGGGGGAGCTGTTTTTT.

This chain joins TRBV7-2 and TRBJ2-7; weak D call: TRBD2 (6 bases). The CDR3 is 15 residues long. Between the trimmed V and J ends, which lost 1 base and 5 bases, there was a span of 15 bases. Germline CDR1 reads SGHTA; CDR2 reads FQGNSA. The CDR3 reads CASSLEAGRTHEQYF. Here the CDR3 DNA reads TGTGCCAGCAGCTTAGAAGCAGGGAGGACGCACGAGCAGTACTTC.

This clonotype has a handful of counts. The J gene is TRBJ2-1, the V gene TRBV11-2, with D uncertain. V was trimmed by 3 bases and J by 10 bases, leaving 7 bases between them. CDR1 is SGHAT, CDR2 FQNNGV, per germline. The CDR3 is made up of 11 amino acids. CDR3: CASSFQKEQFF. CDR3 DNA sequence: TGTGCCAGCAGCTTTCAAAAAGAGCAGTTCTTC.

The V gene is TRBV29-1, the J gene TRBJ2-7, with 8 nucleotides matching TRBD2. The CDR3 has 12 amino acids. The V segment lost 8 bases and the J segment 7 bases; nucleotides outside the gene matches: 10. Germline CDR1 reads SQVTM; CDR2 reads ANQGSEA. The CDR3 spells CSLSGNLWEQYF. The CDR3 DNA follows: TGCAGCCTTAGCGGGAACCTCTGGGAGCAGTACTTC.

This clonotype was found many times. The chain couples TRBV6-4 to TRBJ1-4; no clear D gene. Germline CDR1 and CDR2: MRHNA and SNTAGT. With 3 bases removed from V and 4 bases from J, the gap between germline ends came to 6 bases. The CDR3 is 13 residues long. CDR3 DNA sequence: TGTGCCAGCAGTGAGATCTTTAATGAAAAACTGTTTTTT. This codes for CASSEIFNEKLFF.

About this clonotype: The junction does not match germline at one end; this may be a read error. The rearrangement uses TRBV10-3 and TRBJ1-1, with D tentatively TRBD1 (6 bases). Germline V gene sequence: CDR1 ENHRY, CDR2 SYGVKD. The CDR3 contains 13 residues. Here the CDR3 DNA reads TGTGCCAGCTCGGGTCGACAGGAACCCAGAATAAACTTT. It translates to CASSGRQEPRINF.